This T cell receptor (beta chain) appears in the sequencing data of a study of blood T cell repertoires in COVID-19. Study details: The cDNA or gDNA used as material had been derived from T cells, B-cell-depleted T cells, or PBMCs.

V lost 7 bases to trimming and J lost 5 bases; unmatched junction nucleotides: 11. Germline V gives CDR1 LNHDA, CDR2 SQIVND (reference sequence). The CDR3 is 15 amino acids. Authors' methods: Estimated nucleated cell counts came from reference gene primer amplification. Sequenced by immunoSEQ multiplex PCR; TCRdb stores in-frame clones only, minus some. The DNA gave D and trimming, while V, J and clone size come from that table. The sample records approximately 100,000 clones, more than 75% being singletons. The gene calls are TRBV19 and TRBJ2-5; 9 bases fit TRBD1. The sequence derives from a human donor in a cohort sampled during active COVID-19. Sample: peripheral blood. DNA for the CDR3: TGTGCCAGTATGGGGACAGGGAGAGGTGTGGAGACCCAGTACTTC. This encodes CASMGTGRGVETQYF.